This TCR beta chain stems from a study of T cell responses to AZD1222 COVID-19 vaccine. The study's findings and limits: Baseline seropositivity occurred in only a handful of AZD1222 recipients. The donor group comprised mostly white British people and more females; the analysis possibly underestimated clonal diversity. Elevations in Spike-specific TCR breadth and depth followed administration of two AZD1222 doses.

Worth noting for this clone: The antigen is unknown.

Libraries were prepared by immunoSEQ multiplex PCR; TCRdb keeps only in-frame clonotypes and omits some of them. Altogether some 150,000 clones are present, more than 75% being singletons, with the ten largest covering roughly 4.6%. The germline V and J ends were trimmed by 2 bases and 3 bases, with 13 bases remaining between them. Germline values: CDR1 MNHNY, CDR2 SVGAGI (reference sequence). The CDR3 is made up of 15 amino acids. This TCR was recovered from an adult in good health. Here the sequenced sample was peripheral blood, taken on day 0 of AZD1222 vaccination. This chain links TRBV6-6 with TRBJ1-1, with D unresolved. This chain's CDR3 is CASSYSRGMDTEAFF. The DNA of the CDR3 is TGTGCCAGCAGTTACAGCCGCGGGATGGACACTGAAGCTTTCTTT.